The T cell receptor (beta chain) under discussion was sequenced for a study of CD8 T cells in ankylosing spondylitis. This clonotype was counted a few times. Its specificity is not known. Overall study results and limits: What seemed typical of ankylosing spondylitis blood was a TCR beta motif built from several highly homologous variants.

TCRdb analysed the 5' RACE reads with MiXCR anew, one entry per CDR3 protein. The sample holds roughly 400,000 distinct CDR3 sequences, approximately 20% seen once. The CDR3 extends over 14 amino acids. V was trimmed by 2 bases and J by 0 bases, leaving 3 bases between them. The germline CDR1 and CDR2 sequences are SGDLS and YYNGEE. Source material: blood, either unsorted or a sorted T cell fraction (not recorded which). V and J are TRBV9 and TRBJ2-6; D not certain. The receptor's source is a male donor with ankylosing spondylitis. In DNA, the CDR3 is TGTGCCAGCAGCGTCATCTCTGGGGCCAACGTCCTGACTTTC. Its translation is CASSVISGANVLTF.